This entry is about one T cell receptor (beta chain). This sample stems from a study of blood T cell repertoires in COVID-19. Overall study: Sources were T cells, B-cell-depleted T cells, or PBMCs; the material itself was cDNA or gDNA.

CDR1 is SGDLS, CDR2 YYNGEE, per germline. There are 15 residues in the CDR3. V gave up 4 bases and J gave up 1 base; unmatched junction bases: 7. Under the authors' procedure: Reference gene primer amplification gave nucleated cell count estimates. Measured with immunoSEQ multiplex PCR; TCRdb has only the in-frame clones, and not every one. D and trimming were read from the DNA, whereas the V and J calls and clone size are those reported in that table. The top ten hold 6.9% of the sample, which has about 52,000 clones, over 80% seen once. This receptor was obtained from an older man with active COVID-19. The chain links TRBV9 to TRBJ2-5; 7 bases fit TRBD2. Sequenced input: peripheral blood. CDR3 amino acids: CASSYGRGFQETQYF. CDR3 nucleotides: TGTGCCAGCAGCTACGGGCGGGGGTTCCAAGAGACCCAGTACTTC. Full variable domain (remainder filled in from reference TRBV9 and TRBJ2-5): DSGVTQTPKHLITATGQRVTLRCSPRSGDLSVYWYQQSLDQGLQFLIQYYNGEERAKGNILERFSAQQFPDLHSELNLSSLELGDSALYFCASSYGRGFQETQYFGPGTRLLVL.